One TCR beta chain is described in this entry. The CDR3 totals 15 residues. Germline CDR1 and CDR2: SQVTM and ANQGSEA. Trimming cost V 5 bases and J 0 bases, with 13 bases left between them. The data were obtained in a study of blood T cell repertoires in COVID-19. Background on the study: Sites across the United States, Italy and Spain contributed samples from acute and convalescent COVID-19. T cells, B-cell-depleted T cells, or PBMCs supplied cDNA or gDNA.

In the authors' methods: It was from reference gene primer amplification that nucleated cell counts were estimated. Measured with immunoSEQ multiplex PCR; TCRdb has only the in-frame clones, and not every one. V, J and clone size were drawn from that table, and D and trimming were deduced from the DNA. The sample has over 200,000 clones, approximately 90% seen once. This TCR derives from a man aged 55 to 70 who had recovered from COVID-19. J is TRBJ1-4 and V is TRBV29-1; D not certain. The sample taken for sequencing was peripheral blood. CDR3 sequence reads: CSVFFSVATNEKLFF. The CDR3 DNA sequence: TGCAGCGTTTTTTTTTCCGTTGCAACTAATGAAAAACTGTTTTTT.